This T cell receptor beta chain was profiled in a study of blood T cell repertoires in COVID-19. About the research overall: From the United States, Italy and Spain came samples of acute and convalescent COVID-19. From T cells, B-cell-depleted T cells, or PBMCs came the material, which was cDNA or gDNA.

Original processing methods: Amplification of reference gene primers was used by the study to estimate nucleated cell counts. Repertoires were generated with immunoSEQ multiplex PCR, while TCRdb's copy carries only in-frame clones and drops some. V and J calls and clone size are as listed in that table; D and trimming were resolved from the DNA. The sample records approximately 380,000 clones, 85% being singletons. With regard to this clone: The same CDR3 arises from other DNA sequences in this sample as well.

V dropped 7 bases and J dropped 2 bases, with 9 bases sitting between them. The germline CDR1 and CDR2 sequences are SNHLY and FYNNEI. This CDR3 region has 13 residues. Specimen: peripheral blood. The chain employs TRBV2 and TRBJ2-1, with D maybe TRBD2 (6 bases). This sequence was found in a woman younger than 35 with acute or convalescent COVID-19. The CDR3 spells CASKGRTYNEQFF. CDR3 DNA sequence: TGTGCCAGCAAAGGGAGGACCTACAATGAGCAGTTCTTC.